This T cell receptor beta chain was captured in a study of cytomegalovirus exposure and HLA in healthy donors. Both 60 Vbeta primers and 13 Jbeta primers went into the PCR. Data came from immunoSEQ multiplex PCR; TCRdb stores just in-frame clones and leaves some out. The top ten clones hold about 10% of a sample with about 120,000 clones, 75% to 90% of them seen once. Only one count was recorded for this clone. Its antigen is not identified. Regarding the study as a whole: A missense variant in DCLRE1C was later tied to TCR beta V- and J-gene trimming.

This TCR was sampled from a female donor in good health and CMV-seropositive. Sequenced: PBMCs.

This CDR3 reads CASSGQGAEYGYTF. As DNA, the CDR3 is TGTGCCAGCAGTGGACAGGGAGCAGAGTATGGCTACACCTTC. The chain carries TRBV2 and TRBJ1-2; 7 nucleotides line up with TRBD1. CDR1 is SNHLY, CDR2 FYNNEI, per germline. This CDR3 has 14 residues. V lost 4 bases, J lost 5 bases, and 7 bases stayed unmatched.